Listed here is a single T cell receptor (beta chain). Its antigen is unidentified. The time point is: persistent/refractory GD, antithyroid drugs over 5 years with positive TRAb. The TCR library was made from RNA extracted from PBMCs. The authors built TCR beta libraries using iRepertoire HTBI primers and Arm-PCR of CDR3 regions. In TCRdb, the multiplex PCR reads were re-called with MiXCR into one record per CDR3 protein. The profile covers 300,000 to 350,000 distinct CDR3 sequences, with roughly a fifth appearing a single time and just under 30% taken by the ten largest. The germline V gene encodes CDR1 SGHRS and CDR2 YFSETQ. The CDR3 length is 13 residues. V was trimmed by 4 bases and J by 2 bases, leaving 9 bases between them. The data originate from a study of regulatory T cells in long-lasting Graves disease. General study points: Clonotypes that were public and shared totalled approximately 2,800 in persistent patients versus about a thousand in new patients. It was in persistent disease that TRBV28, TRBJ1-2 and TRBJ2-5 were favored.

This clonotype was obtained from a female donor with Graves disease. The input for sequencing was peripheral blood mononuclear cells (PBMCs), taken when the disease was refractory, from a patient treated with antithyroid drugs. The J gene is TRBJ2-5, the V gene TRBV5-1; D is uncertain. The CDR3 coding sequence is TGCGCCAGCAGCCGCGCCCTTCAAGAGACCCAGTACTTC. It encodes CASSRALQETQYF.